This TCR beta chain was retrieved from a study of cytomegalovirus exposure and HLA in healthy donors. It was with 60 Vbeta and 13 Jbeta primers that the PCR ran. The assay was immunoSEQ multiplex PCR, and TCRdb's table has in-frame clones only and misses some. The repertoire table contains approximately 79,000 clones. With V trimmed by 4 bases and J by 4 bases, 8 bases remained unmatched. Germline V gene data show CDR1 as SGHDT and CDR2 as YYEEEE. The CDR3 covers 15 residues. The source of this sequence is a middle-aged man in good health and CMV-seronegative. The chain uses TRBV5-6 and TRBJ1-2; 9 bases agree with TRBD1. Input material: PBMCs. The CDR3 is CASSRLSQGAYGYTF. CDR3 DNA: TGTGCCAGCAGCCGGCTTTCACAGGGGGCCTATGGCTACACCTTC.